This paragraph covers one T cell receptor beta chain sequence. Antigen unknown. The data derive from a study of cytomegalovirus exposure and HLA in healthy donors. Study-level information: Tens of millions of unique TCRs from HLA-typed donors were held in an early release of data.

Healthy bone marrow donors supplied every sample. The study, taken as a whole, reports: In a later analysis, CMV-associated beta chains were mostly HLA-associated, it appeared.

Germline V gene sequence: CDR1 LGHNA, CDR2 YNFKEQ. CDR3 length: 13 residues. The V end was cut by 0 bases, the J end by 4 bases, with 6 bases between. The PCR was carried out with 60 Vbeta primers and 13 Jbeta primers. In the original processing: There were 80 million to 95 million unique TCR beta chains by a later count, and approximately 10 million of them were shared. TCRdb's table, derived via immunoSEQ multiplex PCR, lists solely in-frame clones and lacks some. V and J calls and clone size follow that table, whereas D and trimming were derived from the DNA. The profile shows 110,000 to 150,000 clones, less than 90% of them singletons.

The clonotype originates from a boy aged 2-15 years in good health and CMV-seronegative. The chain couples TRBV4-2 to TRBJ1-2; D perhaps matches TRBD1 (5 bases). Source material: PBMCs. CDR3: CASSQDRAYGYTF. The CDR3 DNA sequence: TGTGCCAGCAGCCAAGACAGGGCCTATGGCTACACCTTC.